The source of this TCR beta chain is a study of blood T cell repertoires in COVID-19. Study details: The samples span acute and convalescent COVID-19 from the United States, Italy and Spain. T cells, B-cell-depleted T cells, or PBMCs supplied cDNA or gDNA.

Original methodology: Estimated nucleated cell counts came from reference gene primer amplification. Sequenced by immunoSEQ multiplex PCR; TCRdb stores in-frame clones only, minus some. The V and J calls and the clone size are those of that table, but D and trimming were determined from the DNA. The sample comprises around 140,000 clones, under 90% of which are singletons, and about 8.4% rests with the top ten. CDR1 is MDHEN and CDR2 is SYDVKM in the germline V gene. The CDR3 runs 15 residues. The junction had 8 bases not matched to a gene; V was cut back by 3 bases and J by 7 bases. The clonotype originates from a woman in her fifties or sixties with active or convalescent COVID-19. The sequencing input was peripheral blood. The V gene is TRBV28, the J gene TRBJ1-1; 10 bases align to TRBD1. The CDR3 DNA sequence: TGTGCCAGCAGTTTCCCCCAGGGACAGGGGCGTGAAGCTTTCTTT. Residues: CASSFPQGQGREAFF.